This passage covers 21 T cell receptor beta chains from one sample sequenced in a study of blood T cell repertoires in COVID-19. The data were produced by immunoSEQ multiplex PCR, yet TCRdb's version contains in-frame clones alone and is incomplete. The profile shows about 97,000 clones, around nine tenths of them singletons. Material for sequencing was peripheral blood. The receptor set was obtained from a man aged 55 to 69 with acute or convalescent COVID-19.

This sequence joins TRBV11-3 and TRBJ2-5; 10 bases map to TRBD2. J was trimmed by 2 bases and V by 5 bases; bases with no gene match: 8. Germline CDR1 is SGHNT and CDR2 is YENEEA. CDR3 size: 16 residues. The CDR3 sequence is CASSLTSGRGQETQYF. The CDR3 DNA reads TGTGCCAGCAGCCTGACTAGCGGGCGTGGGCAAGAGACCCAGTACTTC.

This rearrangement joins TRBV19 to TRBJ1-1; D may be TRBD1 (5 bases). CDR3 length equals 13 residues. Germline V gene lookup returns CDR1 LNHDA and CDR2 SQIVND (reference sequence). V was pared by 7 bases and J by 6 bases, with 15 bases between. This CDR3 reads CASTSLGGAEAFF. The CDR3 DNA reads TGTGCCAGTACCTCCCTCGGGGGGGCTGAAGCTTTCTTT.

Written as DNA, the CDR3 is TGTGCCATCAGTGAGTTTTCAGGATATAGCAATCAGCCCCAGCATTTT. Translated, it gives CAISEFSGYSNQPQHF. J is TRBJ1-5 and V is TRBV10-3; the D is unclear. This CDR3 contains 16 residues. Germline V lookup: CDR1 ENHRY, CDR2 SYGVKD. The V end was cut by 1 base, the J end by 0 bases, with 10 bases between.

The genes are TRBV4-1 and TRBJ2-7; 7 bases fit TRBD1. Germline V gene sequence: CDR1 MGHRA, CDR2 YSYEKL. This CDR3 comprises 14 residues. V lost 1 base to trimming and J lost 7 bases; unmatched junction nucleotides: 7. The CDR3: CASSQVDRPLEQYF. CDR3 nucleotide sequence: TGCGCCAGCAGCCAAGTGGACAGGCCGCTGGAGCAGTACTTC.

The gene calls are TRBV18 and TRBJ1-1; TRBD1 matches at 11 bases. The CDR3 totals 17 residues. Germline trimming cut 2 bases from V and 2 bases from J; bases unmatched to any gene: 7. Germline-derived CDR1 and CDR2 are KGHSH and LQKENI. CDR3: CASSPGTGGLLNTEAFF. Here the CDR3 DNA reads TGTGCCAGCTCACCAGGGACAGGGGGTTTATTAAACACTGAAGCTTTCTTT. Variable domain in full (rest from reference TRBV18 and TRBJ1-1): NAGVMQNPRHLVRRRGQEARLRCSPMKGHSHVYWYRQLPEEGLKFMVYLQKENIIDESGMPKERFSAEFPKEGPSILRIQQVVRGDSAAYFCASSPGTGGLLNTEAFFGQGTRLTVV.

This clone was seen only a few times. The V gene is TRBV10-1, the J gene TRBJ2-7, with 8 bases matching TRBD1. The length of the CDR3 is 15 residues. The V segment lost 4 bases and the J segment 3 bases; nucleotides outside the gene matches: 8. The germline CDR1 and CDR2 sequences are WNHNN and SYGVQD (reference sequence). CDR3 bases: TGCGCCAGCAGTGTTCAACAGGGGGTCGGCTACGAGCAGTACGTC. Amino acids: CASSVQQGVGYEQYV.

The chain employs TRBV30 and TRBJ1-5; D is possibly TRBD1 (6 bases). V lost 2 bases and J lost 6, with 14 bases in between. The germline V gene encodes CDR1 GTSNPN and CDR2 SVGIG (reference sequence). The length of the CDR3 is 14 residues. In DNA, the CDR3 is TGTGCCTGGAGTAGGGGGGGGATTAGTCAGCCCCAGCATTTT. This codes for CAWSRGGISQPQHF.

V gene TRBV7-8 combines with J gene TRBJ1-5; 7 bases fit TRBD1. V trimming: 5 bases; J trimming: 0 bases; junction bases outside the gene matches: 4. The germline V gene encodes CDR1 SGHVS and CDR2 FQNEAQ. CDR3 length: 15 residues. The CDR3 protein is CASSGDRVSNQPQHF. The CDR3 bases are TGTGCCAGCAGCGGAGACAGGGTTAGCAATCAGCCCCAGCATTTT. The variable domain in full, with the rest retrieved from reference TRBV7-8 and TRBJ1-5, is GAGVSQSPRYKVAKRGQDVALRCDPISGHVSLFWYQQALGQGPEFLTYFQNEAQLDKSGLPSDRFFAERPEGSVSTLKIQRTQQEDSAVYLCASSGDRVSNQPQHFGDGTRLSIL.

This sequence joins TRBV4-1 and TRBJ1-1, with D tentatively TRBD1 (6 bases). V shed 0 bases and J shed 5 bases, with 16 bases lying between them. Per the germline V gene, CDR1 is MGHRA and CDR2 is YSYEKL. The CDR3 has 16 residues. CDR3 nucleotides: TGCGCCAGCAGCCAAGAAGGCTGGGGGCGCCTGACTGAAGCTTTCTTT. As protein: CASSQEGWGRLTEAFF.

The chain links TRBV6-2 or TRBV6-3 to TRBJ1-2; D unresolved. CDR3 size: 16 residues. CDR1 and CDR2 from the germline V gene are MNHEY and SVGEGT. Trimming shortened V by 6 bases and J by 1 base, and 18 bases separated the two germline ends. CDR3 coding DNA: TGTGCCAGCAGCTTACCCTTCGGCAGGATTAACTATGGCTACACCTTC. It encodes CASSLPFGRINYGYTF.

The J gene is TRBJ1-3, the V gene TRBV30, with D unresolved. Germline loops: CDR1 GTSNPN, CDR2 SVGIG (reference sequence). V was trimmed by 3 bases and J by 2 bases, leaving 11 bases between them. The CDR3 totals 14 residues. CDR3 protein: CAWSGLGAGNTIYF. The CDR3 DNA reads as TGTGCCTGGAGCGGTTTGGGAGCTGGAAACACCATATATTTT.

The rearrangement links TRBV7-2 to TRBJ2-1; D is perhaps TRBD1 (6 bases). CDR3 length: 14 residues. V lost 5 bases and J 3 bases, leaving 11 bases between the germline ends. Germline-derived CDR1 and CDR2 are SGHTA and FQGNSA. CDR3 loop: CASSGGPGYNEQFF. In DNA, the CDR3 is TGTGCCAGCAGCGGGGGCCCGGGCTACAATGAGCAGTTCTTC.

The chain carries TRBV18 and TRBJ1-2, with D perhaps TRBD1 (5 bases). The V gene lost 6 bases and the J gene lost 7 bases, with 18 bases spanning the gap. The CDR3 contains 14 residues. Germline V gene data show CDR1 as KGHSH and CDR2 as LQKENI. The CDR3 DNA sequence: TGTGCCAGCTCTCCCCGGGGGGAAGGACCTGGCTACACCTTC. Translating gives CASSPRGEGPGYTF.

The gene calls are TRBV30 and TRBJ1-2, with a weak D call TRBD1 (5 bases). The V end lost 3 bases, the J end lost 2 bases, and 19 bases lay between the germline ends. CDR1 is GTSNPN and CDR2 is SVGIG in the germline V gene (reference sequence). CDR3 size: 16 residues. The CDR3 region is CAWRVTEIRINYGYTF. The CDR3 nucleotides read TGTGCCTGGAGAGTGACAGAAATAAGAATAAACTATGGCTACACCTTC.

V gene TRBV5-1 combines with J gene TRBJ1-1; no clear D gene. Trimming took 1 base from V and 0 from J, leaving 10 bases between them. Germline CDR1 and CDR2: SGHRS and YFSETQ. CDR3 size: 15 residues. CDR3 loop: CASSLSYGMNTEAFF. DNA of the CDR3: TGCGCCAGCAGCTTGTCGTACGGGATGAACACTGAAGCTTTCTTT.

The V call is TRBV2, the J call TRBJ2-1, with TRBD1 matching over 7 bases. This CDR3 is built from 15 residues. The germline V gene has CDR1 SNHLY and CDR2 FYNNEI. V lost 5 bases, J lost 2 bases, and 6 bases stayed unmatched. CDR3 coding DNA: TGTGCCAGCAGTCTACAGGGGACCCCCTACAATGAGCAGTTCTTC. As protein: CASSLQGTPYNEQFF.

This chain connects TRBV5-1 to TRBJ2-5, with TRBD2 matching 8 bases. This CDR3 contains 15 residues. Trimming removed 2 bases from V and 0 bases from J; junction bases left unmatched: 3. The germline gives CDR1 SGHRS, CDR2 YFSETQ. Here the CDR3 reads CASSFGAGDQETQYF. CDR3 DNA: TGCGCCAGCAGCTTCGGAGCGGGGGACCAAGAGACCCAGTACTTC.

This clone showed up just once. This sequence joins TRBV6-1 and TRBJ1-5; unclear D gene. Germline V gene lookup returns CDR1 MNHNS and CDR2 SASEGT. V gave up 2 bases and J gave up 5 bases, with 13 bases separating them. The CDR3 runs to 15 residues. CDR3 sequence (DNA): TGTGCCAGCAGTGAACTCGTCTCGATAGATCAGCCCCAGCATTTT. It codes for CASSELVSIDQPQHF.

CDR3 loop: CASSEARQDGYTF. For the CDR3, the DNA is TGTGCCAGCAGTGAAGCGCGACAGGATGGCTACACCTTC. The chain couples TRBV2 to TRBJ1-2, with D possibly TRBD1 on 6 matching bases. CDR3 length equals 13 residues. V was cut by 0 bases and J by 6 bases, with 8 bases left in between. Germline loops: CDR1 SNHLY, CDR2 FYNNEI. The variable domain in full, completed from reference TRBV2 and TRBJ1-2, reads EPEVTQTPSHQVTQMGQEVILRCVPISNHLYFYWYRQILGQKVEFLVSFYNNEISEKSEIFDDQFSVERPDGSNFTLKIRSTKLEDSAMYFCASSEARQDGYTFGSGTRLTVV.

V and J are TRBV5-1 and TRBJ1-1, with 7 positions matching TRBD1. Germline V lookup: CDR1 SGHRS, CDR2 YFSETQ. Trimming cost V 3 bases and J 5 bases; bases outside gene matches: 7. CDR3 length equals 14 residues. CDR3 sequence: CASSSGTAGTEAFF. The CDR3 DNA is TGCGCCAGCAGCTCCGGGACAGCGGGTACTGAAGCTTTCTTT. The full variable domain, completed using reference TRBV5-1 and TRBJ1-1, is KAGVTQTPRYLIKTRGQQVTLSCSPISGHRSVSWYQQTPGQGLQFLFEYFSETQRNKGNFPGRFSGRQFSNSRSEMNVSTLELGDSALYLCASSSGTAGTEAFFGQGTRLTVV.

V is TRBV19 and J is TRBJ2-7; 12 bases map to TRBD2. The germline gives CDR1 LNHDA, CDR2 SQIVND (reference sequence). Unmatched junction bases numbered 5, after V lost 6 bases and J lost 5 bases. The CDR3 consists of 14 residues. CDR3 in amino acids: CASSQLAGGNEQYF. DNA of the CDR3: TGTGCCAGTAGCCAACTAGCGGGGGGTAACGAGCAGTACTTC.